These 25 T cell receptor beta chains share one sample of origin, sequenced in a study of blood T cell repertoires in COVID-19. Sequencing used immunoSEQ multiplex PCR; TCRdb keeps in-frame clones, though not all of them. The top ten clones hold approximately 2.9% of a sample with about 520,000 clones, approximately 83% of them seen once. The sequencing sample was made of peripheral blood. The receptors come from a human donor in a cohort sampled during active COVID-19.

The rearrangement uses TRBV5-5 and TRBJ1-4, with unresolved D. Germline CDR1 and CDR2: SGHKS and YYEKEE (reference sequence). CDR3 length equals 15 residues. V lost 0 bases, J lost 4 bases, and 10 bases lay in between. CDR3 protein: CASSLGGLFNEKLFF. The CDR3 DNA reads TGTGCCAGCAGCTTGGGAGGACTTTTTAATGAAAAACTGTTTTTT.

The rearrangement joins TRBV19 to TRBJ2-5; a possible D gene is TRBD1 (6 bases). The germline gives CDR1 LNHDA, CDR2 SQIVND (reference sequence). The CDR3 totals 15 residues. The germline V and J ends were trimmed by 5 bases and 6 bases, with 19 bases remaining between them. The CDR3 region has the DNA TGTGCCAGTAGTCTCGAGCCAGGGGTTGCGAAGACCCAGTACTTC. Translation gives CASSLEPGVAKTQYF. Using reference TRBV19 and TRBJ2-5 for the parts outside the CDR3, the full variable domain is DGGITQSPKYLFRKEGQNVTLSCEQNLNHDAMYWYRQDPGQGLRLIYYSQIVNDFQKGDIAEGYSVSREKKESFPLTVTSAQKNPTAFYLCASSLEPGVAKTQYFGPGTRLLVL.

The chain couples TRBV6-2 or TRBV6-3 to TRBJ1-1, with 8 bases lining up with TRBD1. This CDR3 is 15 amino acids long. The V gene end was trimmed by 3 bases and the J gene end by 0 bases; junction bases not matched to a gene: 3. In germline, CDR1 is MNHEY, CDR2 SVGEGT. The DNA of the CDR3 is TGTGCCAGCAGTTATGGGGACAGGTTGAACACTGAAGCTTTCTTT. Protein: CASSYGDRLNTEAFF.

This chain joins TRBV11-2 and TRBJ2-7, with D tentatively TRBD1 (6 bases). Trimming shortened V by 4 bases and J by 10 bases, and 11 bases separated the two germline ends. Germline V gives CDR1 SGHAT, CDR2 FQNNGV. The length of the CDR3 is 11 residues. The CDR3 DNA reads as TGTGCCAGCAGCTCCGGGACATTACAGTACTTC. Translated, it gives CASSSGTLQYF.

The gene calls are TRBV19 and TRBJ1-5, with a possible D match to TRBD1 (6 bases). V was trimmed by 5 bases and J by 3 bases, leaving 20 bases between them. This CDR3 spans 17 amino acids. The germline V gene encodes CDR1 LNHDA and CDR2 SQIVND (reference sequence). The CDR3 reads CASSAQRQVPYNQPQHF. The CDR3 nucleotides are TGTGCCAGTAGTGCCCAAAGACAGGTGCCTTACAATCAGCCCCAGCATTTT.

The chain employs TRBV7-2 and TRBJ2-3; TRBD2 matches at 13 bases. CDR3 size: 15 residues. CDR1 and CDR2 (germline): SGHTA, FQGNSA. V dropped 3 bases and J dropped 10; count of bases not matched to a gene: 7. CDR3 in amino acids: CASSLEGLAGSSQYF. The CDR3 nucleotides are TGTGCCAGCAGCTTGGAGGGACTAGCGGGAAGTTCGCAGTATTTT.

The chain is built from TRBV11-2 and TRBJ1-3; 7 nucleotides match TRBD1. This CDR3 is 16 amino acids long. Germline V gene sequence: CDR1 SGHAT, CDR2 FQNNGV. Unmatched junction bases numbered 5, after V lost 3 bases and J lost 0 bases. DNA for the CDR3: TGTGCCAGCAGCTTCGGACAGGCCGCCTCTGGAAACACCATATATTTT. Translated: CASSFGQAASGNTIYF. Combining the CDR3 with reference TRBV11-2 and TRBJ1-3 gives the whole variable domain EAGVAQSPRYKIIEKRQSVAFWCNPISGHATLYWYQQILGQGPKLLIQFQNNGVVDDSQLPKDRFSAERLKGVDSTLKIQPAKLEDSAVYLCASSFGQAASGNTIYFGEGSWLTVV.

The rearrangement links TRBV19 to TRBJ2-6; D ambiguous. Trimming removed 5 bases from V and 0 bases from J, with 8 bases in between. Germline V lookup: CDR1 LNHDA, CDR2 SQIVND (reference sequence). The CDR3 length is 15 residues. The CDR3, as DNA: TGTGCCAGTAGTCCATTGCGCTCTGGGGCCAACGTCCTGACTTTC. Translated: CASSPLRSGANVLTF.

The V call is TRBV5-1, the J call TRBJ2-5, with 10 positions matching TRBD2. The V gene end was trimmed by 1 base and the J gene end by 5 bases; junction bases not matched to a gene: 2. In germline, CDR1 is SGHRS, CDR2 YFSETQ. There are 14 residues in the CDR3. CDR3 nucleotide sequence: TGCGCCAGCAGCTTGAGTAGCGGGAGGGAGACCCAGTACTTC. Amino acids: CASSLSSGRETQYF.

The chain recombines TRBV11-2 with TRBJ1-2, with D maybe TRBD1 (6 bases). Trimming pared 5 bases from V and 8 bases from J, leaving 18 bases between. Germline values: CDR1 SGHAT, CDR2 FQNNGV. This CDR3 is built from 14 residues. CDR3 bases: TGTGCCAGCAGCCCCCCCGGGGGGCTAAGAGGCTACACCTTC. Its protein product is CASSPPGGLRGYTF.

The rearrangement links TRBV7-2 to TRBJ2-1; TRBD1 matches at 7 bases. V lost 7 bases, J lost 5 bases, and 14 bases stayed unmatched. The CDR3 contains 16 residues. Germline values: CDR1 SGHTA, CDR2 FQGNSA. The CDR3 protein is CASTLGETGINNEQFF. The CDR3 DNA reads as TGTGCCAGCACCCTCGGTGAGACAGGGATTAACAATGAGCAGTTCTTC.

This rearrangement joins TRBV7-3 to TRBJ2-1; tentative D call: TRBD2 (5 bases). Germline-derived CDR1 and CDR2 are SGHTA and FQGTGA. The CDR3 sequence is 15 residues long. The V end lost 5 bases, the J end lost 0 bases, and 11 bases lay between the germline ends. The CDR3 DNA reads as TGTGCCAGCAGCGAGAACCGGGGCTCCTACAATGAGCAGTTCTTC. It is translated as CASSENRGSYNEQFF.

This clone was counted ten times or more. The same CDR3 also results from other DNA sequences found in this sample. The chain combines TRBV28 with TRBJ2-7; D is possibly TRBD2 (6 bases). The length of the CDR3 is 12 residues. Germline CDR1 and CDR2: MDHEN and SYDVKM. Trimming shortened V by 8 bases and J by 0 bases, and 8 bases separated the two germline ends. The CDR3, as DNA: TGTGCCAGCGGAGGGTCCTCCTACGAGCAGTACTTC. Protein product: CASGGSSYEQYF.

V and J are TRBV10-3 and TRBJ2-7, with TRBD1 matching 7 bases. Germline V gene data show CDR1 as ENHRY and CDR2 as SYGVKD. Unmatched junction bases numbered 8, after V lost 9 bases and J lost 0 bases. The CDR3 contains 14 residues. The CDR3 DNA reads as TGTGCCATAAGCCCCGGGACAGACTCCTACGAGCAGTACTTC. Residues: CAISPGTDSYEQYF.

This clone was counted only a few times. CDR3 sequence (DNA): TGTGCCAGCAGTTTGACAGGGACCTACGAAAAACTGTTTTTT. Its translation is CASSLTGTYEKLFF. The chain links TRBV28 to TRBJ1-4; TRBD1 aligns across 7 bases. Unmatched junction bases numbered 6, after V lost 3 bases and J lost 8 bases. Germline loops: CDR1 MDHEN, CDR2 SYDVKM. The CDR3 contains 14 residues. Looking up the rest from reference TRBV28 and TRBJ1-4 gives the full variable domain: DVKVTQSSRYLVKRTGEKVFLECVQDMDHENMFWYRQDPGLGLRLIYFSYDVKMKEKGDIPEGYSVSREKKERFSLILESASTNQTSMYLCASSLTGTYEKLFFGSGTQLSVL.

The chain carries TRBV11-2 and TRBJ1-2, with 9 positions matching TRBD1. Per the germline V gene, CDR1 is SGHAT and CDR2 is FQNNGV. J lost 4 bases, V lost 5 bases, and 5 bases had no gene match. This CDR3 is 14 amino acids long. Here the CDR3 reads CASSGQGFSYGYTF. DNA of the CDR3: TGTGCCAGCAGCGGACAGGGGTTTAGCTATGGCTACACCTTC.

This clone occurred once. Other DNA sequences in the same sample also yield this CDR3. This chain uses TRBV12-3 or TRBV12-4 with TRBJ1-1; no firm D call. This CDR3 is 13 amino acids long. Trimming left V 5 bases short and J 1 base short, with 8 bases between. The CDR3 DNA sequence: TGTGCCAGCAGTCTGCGGGGGAACACTGAAGCTTTCTTT. Its protein is CASSLRGNTEAFF.

The genes are TRBV19 and TRBJ2-4, with 8 bases aligning to TRBD2. Germline CDR1 and CDR2: LNHDA and SQIVND (reference sequence). CDR3 length: 16 amino acids. J gave up 1 base and V 5 bases, and 7 bases lay outside the gene matches. The CDR3 loop is CASSQREWLAKNIQYF. The CDR3 region has the DNA TGTGCCAGTAGTCAGCGGGAGTGGTTGGCCAAAAACATTCAGTACTTC.

The rearrangement joins TRBV6-5 to TRBJ2-7; no reliable D call. The CDR3 is made up of 14 amino acids. The ends were cut back, 7 bases at V and 3 bases at J, with 16 bases in the middle. Germline V gene lookup returns CDR1 MNHEY and CDR2 SVGAGI. The CDR3 coding sequence is TGTGCCAGCAACCTCGGCGGTAGTATCTACGAGCAGTACTTC. It translates to CASNLGGSIYEQYF.

The chain joins TRBV2 to TRBJ2-1; TRBD2 matches at 11 bases. CDR1 is SNHLY, CDR2 FYNNEI, per germline. The trim removed 8 bases at V and 10 bases at J, leaving 13 bases unmatched. The CDR3 consists of 15 residues. CDR3 in amino acids: CASRSGTSGSGEQFF. The CDR3 region has the DNA TGTGCCAGCCGATCCGGGACTAGCGGTTCTGGAGAGCAGTTCTTC.

This clone has a handful of counts. As DNA, the CDR3 is TGTGCCAGCAGACAGCAGGGGGTCAATCAGCCCCAGCATTTT. Amino acids: CASRQQGVNQPQHF. This chain connects TRBV6-5 to TRBJ1-5; 7 bases are shared with TRBD1. The CDR3 runs 14 residues. The J segment lost 3 bases and the V segment lost 6 bases, leaving 5 bases of the junction unmatched. CDR1 MNHEY and CDR2 SVGAGI come from the germline V gene.

This rearrangement joins TRBV12-5 to TRBJ2-5; 7 nucleotides line up with TRBD2. The CDR3 is made up of 14 amino acids. Germline V lookup: CDR1 LGHNT, CDR2 FRNRAP. Trimming removed 6 bases from V and 5 bases from J; junction bases left unmatched: 9. This CDR3 is CASGGEGLFETQYF. The CDR3 nucleotides are TGTGCTAGTGGCGGGGAGGGTCTTTTTGAGACCCAGTACTTC.

This clone was counted only a few times. The chain couples TRBV11-3 to TRBJ2-1; D is undetermined. Trimming left V 5 bases short and J 6 bases short, with 11 bases between. Germline-derived CDR1 and CDR2 are SGHNT and YENEEA. The length of the CDR3 is 13 residues. CDR3: CASSMTRFNEQFF. CDR3 coding DNA: TGTGCCAGCAGCATGACTCGATTCAATGAGCAGTTCTTC.

As DNA, the CDR3 is TGTGCCAGCAGCCAGACAGGGAAGAACACCGGGGAGCTGTTTTTT. This translates into CASSQTGKNTGELFF. V gene TRBV7-3 combines with J gene TRBJ2-2; 7 bases line up with TRBD1. Germline CDR1 and CDR2: SGHTA and FQGTGA. V was clipped by 5 bases and J by 1 base; unmatched bases: 4. CDR3 length: 15 residues.

The chain has TRBV10-3 and TRBJ2-7; D possibly corresponds to TRBD2 (6 bases). Germline CDR1 reads ENHRY; CDR2 reads SYGVKD. This CDR3 region has 14 residues. V lost 7 bases and J 5 bases, leaving 18 bases between the germline ends. This CDR3 reads CAITGGATGHEQYF. CDR3 nucleotide sequence: TGTGCCATCACCGGAGGGGCTACAGGCCACGAGCAGTACTTC.